This entry concerns a single TCR beta chain. Antigen: not known. Sequencing targeted expressed TCRB transcripts, as all isolated RNA had been reverse transcribed. Generated by immunoSEQ multiplex PCR, the TCRdb table keeps only in-frame clones and is missing some. The top ten hold approximately 0.02% of the sample, which has roughly 730,000 clones, over 10% seen once. CDR3 length: 15 amino acids. Trimming removed 1 base from V and 9 bases from J; junction bases left unmatched: 5. CDR1 and CDR2 (germline): SGHDT, YYEEEE. This sample is part of a study of beta chain features in type 1 diabetes. Overall study: Examination of sorted cells across all samples involved over 95 million cells.

General observations from the study: Type 1 diabetes patients had moderately but significantly shorter TCRB CDR3s in all four CD4+ subsets. The naive, central memory and Treg TCRB repertoires looked more alike in patients than they did in healthy donors.

Per donor, one heparinised blood draw averaged roughly 120 mL. Each of the CD4+ naive, central memory, regulatory and stem cell-like memory populations was sorted via CD45RO/CCR7/CD25/CD127/CD95/CD27. The sequenced material came from naive CD4+ T cells from blood. The gene calls are TRBV5-6 and TRBJ1-6; 9 nucleotides align to TRBD1. This clonotype was obtained from a man in his late teens or twenties with type 1 diabetes. The CDR3 nucleotides are TGTGCCAGCAGCTTGTATACAGGGGGCCCTTCACCCCTCCACTTT. Its translation: CASSLYTGGPSPLHF.